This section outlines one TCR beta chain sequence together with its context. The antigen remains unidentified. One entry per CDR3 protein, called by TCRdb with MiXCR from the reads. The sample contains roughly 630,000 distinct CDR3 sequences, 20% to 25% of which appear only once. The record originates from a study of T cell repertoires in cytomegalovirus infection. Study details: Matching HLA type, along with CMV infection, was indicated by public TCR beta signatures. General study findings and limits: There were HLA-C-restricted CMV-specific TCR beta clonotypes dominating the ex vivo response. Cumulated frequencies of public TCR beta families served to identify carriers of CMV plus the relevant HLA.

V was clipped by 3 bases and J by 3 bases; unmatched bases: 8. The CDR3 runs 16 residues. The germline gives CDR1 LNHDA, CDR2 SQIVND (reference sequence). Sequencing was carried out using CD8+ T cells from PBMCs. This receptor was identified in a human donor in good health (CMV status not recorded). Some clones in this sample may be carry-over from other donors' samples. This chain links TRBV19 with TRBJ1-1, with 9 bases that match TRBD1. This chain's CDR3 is CASSIRQGGYDTEAFF. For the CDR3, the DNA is TGTGCCAGTAGTATCCGACAGGGGGGATACGACACTGAAGCTTTCTTT.